Given below is one TCR beta chain in context. The antigen is undetermined. The data stem from a study of T cell responses to AZD1222 COVID-19 vaccine. The method was immunoSEQ multiplex PCR; TCRdb's version includes in-frame clones alone and lacks a portion of them. The sample comprises more than 150,000 clones, around nine tenths of which are singletons, and 1.5% rests with the top ten. Germline CDR1 reads SEHNR; CDR2 reads FQNEAQ (reference sequence). The junction had 14 bases not matched to a gene; V was cut back by 5 bases and J by 7 bases. The length of the CDR3 is 15 residues. General observations from the study: White British ancestry dominated among donors, who included more females, and clonal diversity was possibly underestimated. AZD1222 recipients seropositive at baseline numbered only six or seven.

The chain uses TRBV7-9 and TRBJ2-7; 7 positions match TRBD2. The material sequenced was peripheral blood, taken 28 days after the second AZD1222 dose. This TCR was recovered from an adult who received the AZD1222 COVID-19 vaccine. DNA of the CDR3: TGTGCCAGCAGCCCACGAAGGCTCGGGGGGTTGGAGCAGTACTTC. Protein: CASSPRRLGGLEQYF.